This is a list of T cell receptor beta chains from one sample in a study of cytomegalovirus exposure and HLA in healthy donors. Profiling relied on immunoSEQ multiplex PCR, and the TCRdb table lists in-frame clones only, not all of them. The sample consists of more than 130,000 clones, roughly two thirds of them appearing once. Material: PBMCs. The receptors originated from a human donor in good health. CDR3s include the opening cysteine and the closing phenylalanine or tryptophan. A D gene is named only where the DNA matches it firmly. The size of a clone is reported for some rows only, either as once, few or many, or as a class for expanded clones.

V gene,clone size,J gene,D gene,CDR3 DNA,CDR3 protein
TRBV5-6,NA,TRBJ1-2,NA,TGTGCCAGCAGCCCGGACAGAGAGAACTATGGCTACACCTTC,CASSPDRENYGYTF
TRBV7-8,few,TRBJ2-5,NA,TGTGCCAGCTCCAGGGACCAAGAGACCCAGTACTTC,CASSRDQETQYF
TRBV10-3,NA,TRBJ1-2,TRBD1,TGTGCCATCAGTGGGACAGGGTTCGACTATGGCTACACCTTC,CAISGTGFDYGYTF
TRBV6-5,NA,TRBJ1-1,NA,TGTGCCCTCAGGGGTACTGAAGCTTTCTTT,CALRGTEAFF
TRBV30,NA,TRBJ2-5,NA,TGTGCCTGGAGTATTAGCGGGCGGGTAGGGGGTGGTACCCAGTACTTC,CAWSISGRVGGGTQYF
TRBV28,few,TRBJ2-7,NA,TGTGCCAGCAGTTCTCCCCCCGGCTGGCGGACAAGCTCCTACGAGCAGTACTTC,CASSSPPGWRTSSYEQYF
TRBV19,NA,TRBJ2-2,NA,TGTGCCAGTAGTATTCCCGAGGACAGATTGAACACCGGGGAGCTGTTTTTT,CASSIPEDRLNTGELFF
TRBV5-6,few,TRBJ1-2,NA,TGTGCCAGCAGTTCCGACTGGGGCGAGGGCTACACCTTC,CASSSDWGEGYTF
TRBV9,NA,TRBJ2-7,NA,TGTGCCAGCAGCCCGACGGAGGGCCCTGACTACGAGCAGTACTTC,CASSPTEGPDYEQYF
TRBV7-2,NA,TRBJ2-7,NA,TGTGCCAGCAGCTTCGCGGGGCTCAACGAGCAGTACTTC,CASSFAGLNEQYF
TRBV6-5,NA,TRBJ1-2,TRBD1,TGTGCCAGCAGGCGGGACAGCCCTAACTATGGCTACACCTTC,CASRRDSPNYGYTF
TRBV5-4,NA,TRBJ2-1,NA,TGTGCCAGCAGCTTGGCTTCCAAGAGATCGAACAATGAGCAGTTCTTC,CASSLASKRSNNEQFF
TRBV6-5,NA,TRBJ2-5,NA,TGTGCCAGCAGTCTGGCGGGTTGGGAGACCCAGTACTTC,CASSLAGWETQYF
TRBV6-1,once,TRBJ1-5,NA,TGTGCCAGCAGTGGTGAAACAAGTATTAGCAATCAGCCCCAGCATTTT,CASSGETSISNQPQHF
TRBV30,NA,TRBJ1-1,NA,TGTGCCTGGAGTGTAATGATTCGGACTTCGGCAGCTTTCTTT,CAWSVMIRTSAAFF
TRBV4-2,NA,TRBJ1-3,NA,TGTGCCAGCAGCCAAGCCCCCGACAGGTCCTTCTCTGGAAACACCATATATTTT,CASSQAPDRSFSGNTIYF
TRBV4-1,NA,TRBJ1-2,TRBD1,TGCGCCAGCAGCCAAGCCTACCTCGGACAGGGCGCTAACTATGGCTACACCTTC,CASSQAYLGQGANYGYTF
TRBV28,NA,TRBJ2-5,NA,TGTGCCAGCAGTTTAAACAGGGTTGAGACCCAGTACTTC,CASSLNRVETQYF
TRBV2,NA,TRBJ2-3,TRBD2,TGTGCCAGCAGTGATGGACTAGCGGGAGATACGCAGTATTTT,CASSDGLAGDTQYF
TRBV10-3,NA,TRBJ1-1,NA,TGTGCCATCACAGGCGGGGGGACTGAAGCTTTCTTT,CAITGGGTEAFF
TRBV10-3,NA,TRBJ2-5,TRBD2,TGTGCCATCAGCCCGGGACTAGCGAGAACCCGGGGAGAGACCCAGTACTTC,CAISPGLARTRGETQYF
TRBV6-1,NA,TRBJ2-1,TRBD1,TGTGCCAGCTATCAACAGGGGCTTTACAATGAGCAGTTCTTC,CASYQQGLYNEQFF
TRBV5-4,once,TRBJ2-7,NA,TGTGCCAGCGGAGGCAGCTACGAGCAGTACTTC,CASGGSYEQYF
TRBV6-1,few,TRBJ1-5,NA,TGTGCCAGCAGCCTGGACAGACTCAATCAGCCCCAGCATTTT,CASSLDRLNQPQHF
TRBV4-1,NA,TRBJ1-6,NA,TGCGCCAGCAGCGTCCGCACAGGTTCGAATAATTCACCCCTCCACTTT,CASSVRTGSNNSPLHF
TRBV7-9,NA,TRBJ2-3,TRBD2,TGTGCCAGCAGCTCGCTAGCGGGAGGACTGACAGATACGCAGTATTTT,CASSSLAGGLTDTQYF
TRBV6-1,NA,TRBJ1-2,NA,TGTGCCAGCAGGGCAGTGGGGCGGTATGGCTACACCTTC,CASRAVGRYGYTF
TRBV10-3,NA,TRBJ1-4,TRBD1,TGTGCCATCAGTGAGTCGTGGTCAAAGGGGACAGGTAAAGAAAAACTGTTTTTT,CAISESWSKGTGKEKLFF
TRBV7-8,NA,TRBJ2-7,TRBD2,TGTGCCAGCAGCTTAGGGGGACTAGCGGCGACCTACGAGCAGTACTTC,CASSLGGLAATYEQYF